This T cell receptor beta chain was sequenced during a study of memory CD4+ T cells and cytomegalovirus serostatus. Study results and caveats: Of 150 to 200 reported CMV TCRbeta sequences, about 67 were found in memory CD4+ repertoires.

A note on this clone: Its antigen is undetermined.

Germline V lookup: CDR1 SGHRS, CDR2 YFSETQ. The CDR3 sequence is 14 residues long. V lost 3 bases, J lost 4 bases, and 5 bases stayed unmatched. The sort gate was single viable CD3+CD4+CD8-CD45RO+ cells for memory CD4+ T cells. Clones were sequenced by immunoSEQ multiplex PCR, and TCRdb holds only the in-frame ones, with some missing. The sample has 30,000 to 50,000 clones, around 84% seen once. Sequencing used memory CD4+ T cells from blood. The clonotype comes from an adult in good health and CMV-seronegative. V and J are TRBV5-1 and TRBJ2-3, with 7 nucleotides matching TRBD1. CDR3 sequence: CASSSTGFPDTQYF. As DNA, the CDR3 is TGCGCCAGCAGCTCGACAGGGTTCCCAGATACGCAGTATTTT.